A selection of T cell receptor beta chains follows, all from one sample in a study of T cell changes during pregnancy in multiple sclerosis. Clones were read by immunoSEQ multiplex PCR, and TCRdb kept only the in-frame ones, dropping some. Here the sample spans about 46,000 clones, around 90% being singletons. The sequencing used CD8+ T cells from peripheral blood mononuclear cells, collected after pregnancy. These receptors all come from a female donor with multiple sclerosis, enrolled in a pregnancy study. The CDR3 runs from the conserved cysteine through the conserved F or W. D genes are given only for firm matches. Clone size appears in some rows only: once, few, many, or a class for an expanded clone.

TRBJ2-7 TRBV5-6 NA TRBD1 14 TGTGCCAGCAGCTTGGGACAGGGGTCCTACGAGCAGTACTTC CASSLGQGSYEQYF
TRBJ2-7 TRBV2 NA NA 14 TGTGCCAGCAGTGAAAACTTCTTTTCTCTGGAGCAGTACTTC CASSENFFSLEQYF
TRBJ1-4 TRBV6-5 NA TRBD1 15 TGTGCCAGCAGCAGGACAGGGGGAACTAATGAAAAACTGTTTTTT CASSRTGGTNEKLFF
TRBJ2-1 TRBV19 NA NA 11 TGTGCCAGTAGACTCCGCAATGAGCAGTTCTTC CASRLRNEQFF
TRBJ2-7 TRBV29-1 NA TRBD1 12 TGCAGCGCGGGACAGGGGACCGACGAGCAGTACTTC CSAGQGTDEQYF
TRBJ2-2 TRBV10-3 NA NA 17 TGTGCCATCAGTCCTAGGAGCCCCAGAACCCGAACCGGGGAGCTGTTTTTT CAISPRSPRTRTGELFF
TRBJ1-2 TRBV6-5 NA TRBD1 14 TGTGCCAGCAGTTACCAAGGGGGCTCGGATGGCTACACCTTC CASSYQGGSDGYTF
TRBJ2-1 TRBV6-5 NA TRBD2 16 TGTGCCAGCAGTTACTCGGGGGGGGAATCCTACAATGAGCAGTTCTTC CASSYSGGESYNEQFF
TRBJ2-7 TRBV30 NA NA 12 TGTGCCTGGACGGAACAGGGCTACGAGCAGTACTTC CAWTEQGYEQYF
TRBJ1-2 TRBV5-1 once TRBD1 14 TGCGCCAGCAGGAGGACAGGGACGTCGTGGGGCTACACCTTC CASRRTGTSWGYTF
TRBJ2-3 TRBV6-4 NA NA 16 TGTGCCAGCAGTGAATCTGGCGGGGGCGGCACAGATACGCAGTATTTT CASSESGGGGTDTQYF
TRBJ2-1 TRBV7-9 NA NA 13 TGTGCCAGCAGCTTAGCGTCGGGAAAAGAGCAGTTCTTC CASSLASGKEQFF
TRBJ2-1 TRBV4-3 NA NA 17 TGCGCCAGCAGCCGGGATAGTAGCGCCTTCTCCTACAATGAGCAGTTCTTC CASSRDSSAFSYNEQFF
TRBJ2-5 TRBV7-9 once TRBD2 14 TGTGCCAGCAGCTTAGCTAGCGGGCAAGAGACCCAGTACTTC CASSLASGQETQYF
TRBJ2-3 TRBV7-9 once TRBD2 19 TGTGCCAGCAGCTCAGACGGGACTAGCTTAACCTTCCACACAGATACGCAGTATTTT CASSSDGTSLTFHTDTQYF
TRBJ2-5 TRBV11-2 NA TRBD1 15 TGTGCCAGCAGCTTAGATACAGGGGGCCAAGAGACCCAGTACTTC CASSLDTGGQETQYF
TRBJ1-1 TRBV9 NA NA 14 TGTGCCAGCAGCGAAACAGGTATGAACACTGAAGCTTTCTTT CASSETGMNTEAFF
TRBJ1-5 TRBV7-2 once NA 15 TGTGCCAGCAGCGCCATTCCGCGTAGCAATCAGCCCCAGCATTTT CASSAIPRSNQPQHF
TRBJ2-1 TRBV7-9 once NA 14 TGTGCCAGCAGCTTAGCGACCCTCGGGAATGAGCAGTTCTTC CASSLATLGNEQFF
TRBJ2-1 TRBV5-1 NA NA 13 TGCGCCAGCAGCTTGCAAGGGGGTAGTGAGCAGTTCTTC CASSLQGGSEQFF
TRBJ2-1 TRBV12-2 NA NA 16 TGTGCAAGTCGCTTAGCTCCCCGGGAGGGCCAAGATGAGCAGTTCTTC CASRLAPREGQDEQFF
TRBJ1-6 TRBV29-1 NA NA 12 TGCAGCGTTGCGGATCCTCAGGGTAAACACCACTTT CSVADPQGKHHF
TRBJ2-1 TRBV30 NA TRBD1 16 TGTGCCTGGGATTTTGACAGGGCATCAACAATGGATGAGCAGTTCTTC CAWDFDRASTMDEQFF
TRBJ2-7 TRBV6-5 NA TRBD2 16 TGTGCCAGCAGTTACTCTGGGTCCGGGGGGGGGTACGAGCAGTACTTC CASSYSGSGGGYEQYF
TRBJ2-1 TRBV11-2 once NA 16 TGTGCCAGCAGCTTAGATCTCAGGACCAGGGACAATGAGCAGTTCTTC CASSLDLRTRDNEQFF
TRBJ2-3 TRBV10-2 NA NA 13 TGCGCCAGCAGTGACCAGGGCACAGATACGCAGTATTTT CASSDQGTDTQYF
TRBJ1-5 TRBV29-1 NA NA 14 TGCAGCGTCACATCCGGGATGCCAGGACAGCCCCAGCATTTT CSVTSGMPGQPQHF